Given below is one T cell receptor beta chain in context. The antigen it recognizes is unknown. No per-base quality is available; no much larger clone lies one base away. The CDR3 numbers 15 residues from cysteine through phenylalanine. The kept DNA is CDR3 alone, 45 bases in frame from the first base. At the junction V is shortened by 6 bases and J by 6 bases, with 20 bases in between. CDR1 is given as MNHEY and CDR2 as SVGEGT, both from the germline V gene. The data originate from a study of Ad26.COV2.S vaccination and SARS-CoV-2 variants (dated by TCRdb to about 2021). General notes on the study: Vaccine-arm donors came from COV1001, a multicentre, randomized, double-blind, placebo-controlled phase I-IIa trial of Ad26.COV2.S in healthy adults. Investigators did not know the trial group allocation while performing experiments and assessing outcomes. TCRbeta repertoire sequencing served as the tool for gauging how specific and how broad the SARS-CoV-2-reactive T cell receptors were following Ad26.COV2.S vaccination. Trial participants were randomized into five groups of five: low-dose or high-dose Ad26.COV2.S given once or twice, or placebo on both occasions. The TCR-sequenced set comprised approximately 32 samples: around 20 Ad26.COV2.S vaccine recipients, 5 placebo recipients and 8 SARS-CoV-2 convalescent individuals. Ad26.COV2.S was given intramuscularly at 5x10^10 or 1x10^11 viral particles, as a single shot or as two shots 56 days apart. Summary of the overall study and its limitations: After vaccination, spike-specific CD8+ and CD4+ T cell responses were reported to show substantial breadth. Vaccine and placebo recipients had similar non-spike TCR breadth, a finding consistent with the vaccine containing only spike. Higher spike-specific TCR breadth was observed in Ad26.COV2.S recipients than in placebo recipients (P = 0.0014). The study lacked the statistical power to compare responses across vaccine doses or regimens. It was noted by the authors that total T cell responses may have been underestimated by the TCR breadth and depth analyses.

The immunoSEQ Assay was used to sequence TCRbeta CDR3 regions. After extraction, genomic DNA underwent amplification by bias-controlled multiplex PCR, followed by high-throughput sequencing. The original pipeline was this. To quantify the absolute abundance of every unique TCRbeta CDR3 region, sequences were collapsed and filtered. T cell fraction was estimated by normalization of TCRbeta template counts to usable DNA, with usable DNA being measured through amplification of reference genes present in all nucleated cells. Repertoire TCRs were annotated as SARS-CoV-2-specific by exact matching of V gene, CDR3 amino acid sequence and J gene to a known reactive TCR set. The reference SARS-CoV-2 TCR set was obtained from MIRA and was filtered for enrichment in COVID-19-positive ImmuneCODE repertoires, whereby public or cross-reactive TCRs were removed. Based on the MIRA antigens, annotated TCRs were further analysed at the level of specific ORF or position within ORF. Depth was the summed frequency of annotated unique rearrangements, while breadth was defined as annotated unique rearrangements over total unique productive rearrangements. TCR breadth was compared between groups using two-sided Wilcoxon rank-sum tests. TCRdb holds this immuneACCESS table with in-frame rearrangements only. Some clones are missing; in checked studies, unresolved V genes explain under half, and the rest has no known cause. V, J and clone size are those of that table, while D and trimming were read from the DNA. A total of 400,000 to 450,000 clones appear in this sample, approximately 90% of them only once. The top ten clonotypes cover over 1.5% of the sample.

The intended sense of this specimen's treatment or condition label: roughly 20 received Ad26.COV2.S at low or high dose, single or two shots; five or six received placebo; per-sample allocation not given. Repertoires of vaccine and placebo recipients were sequenced from samples taken on day 63 after the first injection. Cohort 1b enrolled 25 or so adults aged 18-55 years at a single site in Boston, USA, between 29 July and 7 August 2020. As a vaccine, Ad26.COV2.S was a replication-incompetent adenovirus type 26 vector that expressed a prefusion-stabilized SARS-CoV-2 spike protein derived from the original Wuhan strain.

The chain employs TRBV6-2 or TRBV6-3 and TRBJ1-1; the D gene cannot be named for sure. The sequencing here drew on peripheral blood, taken in a trial of Ad26.COV2.S vaccine versus placebo. This TCR was sampled from a person between 18 and 60 years old who received the Ad26.COV2.S COVID-19 vaccine or a placebo. The DNA is TGTGCCAGCAGCTCTATTGGTGGGGATAGACCTGAAGCTTTCTTT. Protein translation: CASSSIGGDRPEAFF.